Each of the 10 T cell receptor beta chains below was sequenced from the same sample in a study of cytomegalovirus exposure and HLA in healthy donors. The PCR had 60 Vbeta and 13 Jbeta primers. Profiling relied on immunoSEQ multiplex PCR, and the TCRdb table lists in-frame clones only, not all of them. This sample carries roughly 120,000 clones, about three quarters of them seen once, and the ten largest clones take approximately 0.93%. Sequencing used PBMCs. These receptors all come from a human donor in good health.

CDR3 sequence reads: CASSLRTQGDNSPLHF. The CDR3 DNA reads TGCGCCAGCAGCTTGAGGACCCAGGGGGATAATTCACCCCTCCACTTT. V usage is TRBV5-1 and J usage is TRBJ1-6; 7 positions match TRBD1. Germline CDR1 is SGHRS and CDR2 is YFSETQ. With V trimmed by 1 base and J by 5 bases, 6 bases remained unmatched. The CDR3 spans 16 residues.

The genes are TRBV28 and TRBJ1-2, with TRBD1 matching over 7 bases. The trim removed 1 base at V and 6 bases at J, leaving 20 bases unmatched. This CDR3 contains 19 residues. Germline V CDR1 and CDR2: MDHEN, SYDVKM. CDR3 in DNA: TGTGCCAGCAGTTTATTCCTTGGGGACAGCCAAACCGTAAGACATGGCTACACCTTC. Amino acids: CASSLFLGDSQTVRHGYTF.

Regarding this clone: One end of the junction varies from germline; a read error may be responsible. This chain links TRBV4-1 with TRBJ2-2, with D possibly matching TRBD2 (5 bases). From germline, CDR1 is MGHRA and CDR2 YSYEKL. The CDR3 is made up of 14 amino acids. The CDR3 bases are TGCGCCAGCAGCCAGCCAATCCTCACCGGGGAGCTGTTCTTT. Protein sequence: CASSQPILTGELFF.

In its sample, this clone was seen once. This chain joins TRBV13 and TRBJ1-2; the match to TRBD1 covers 10 bases. The CDR3 is 17 residues long. V lost 4 bases and J lost 4; bases outside the gene matches: 12. Germline V gives CDR1 PRHDT, CDR2 FYEKMQ (reference sequence). CDR3 coding DNA: TGTGCCAGCAGCTCCCGGGACAGGGGTGAGTTCGTCTATGGCTACACCTTC. Its protein is CASSSRDRGEFVYGYTF.

This clone turned up a few times. The chain couples TRBV6-1 to TRBJ1-5; no clear D. The ends were cut back, 4 bases at V and 0 bases at J, with 16 bases in the middle. Germline-derived CDR1 and CDR2 are MNHNS and SASEGT. The CDR3 runs 17 residues. The CDR3: CASSAWADTYSNQPQHF. The CDR3 DNA is TGTGCCAGCAGTGCTTGGGCAGACACTTATAGCAATCAGCCCCAGCATTTT.

This clone occurred a few times. The genes are TRBV5-6 and TRBJ2-7, with D possibly TRBD1 on 5 matching bases. Per the germline V gene, CDR1 is SGHDT and CDR2 is YYEEEE. The length of the CDR3 is 14 residues. With 2 bases removed from V and 4 bases from J, the gap between germline ends came to 13 bases. The CDR3 DNA reads TGTGCCAGCAGCTTTAGAATTAGGGGATACGAGCAGTACTTC. This gives the protein CASSFRIRGYEQYF.

The rearrangement links TRBV21-1 to TRBJ2-1; the D call in the table, TRBD1, was not verified against the DNA. TRBV21-1 corresponds to a pseudogene. The CDR3 contains 12 residues. The CDR3, as DNA: TGTGCCAACCCCCAGGCCTCTTATGAGCAGTTCTTC. Its translation: CANPQASYEQFF.

The chain couples TRBV28 to TRBJ2-7; a weak D match, TRBD2 (5 bases). Trimming shortened V by 3 bases and J by 6 bases, and 15 bases separated the two germline ends. The CDR3 sequence is 14 residues long. Per germline, CDR1 MDHEN and CDR2 SYDVKM. CDR3 coding DNA: TGTGCCAGCAGTTTTGGGAGCCAAATCGCCGAGCAGTACTTC. Its protein is CASSFGSQIAEQYF.

The V and J genes are TRBV6-6 and TRBJ2-5, with D possibly TRBD1 on 6 matching bases. The CDR3 is 15 amino acids. Germline CDR1 reads MNHNY; CDR2 reads SVGAGI (reference sequence). V lost 6 bases and J 2 bases, leaving 16 bases between the germline ends. The CDR3 coding sequence is TGTGCCAGCAGCCCGGGGCCTAGGGGGCAAGAGACCCAGTACTTC. It is translated as CASSPGPRGQETQYF.

This rearrangement joins TRBV27 to TRBJ2-1, with a weak D call TRBD2 (7 bases). V lost 1 base and J 15 bases, leaving 13 bases between the germline ends. There are 12 residues in the CDR3. CDR1 MNHEY and CDR2 SMNVEV come from the germline V gene (reference sequence). The CDR3 nucleotides are TGTGCCAGCAGTTTATGGGGGGGCCGTAGGTTCTTC. Encoded protein: CASSLWGGRRFF.